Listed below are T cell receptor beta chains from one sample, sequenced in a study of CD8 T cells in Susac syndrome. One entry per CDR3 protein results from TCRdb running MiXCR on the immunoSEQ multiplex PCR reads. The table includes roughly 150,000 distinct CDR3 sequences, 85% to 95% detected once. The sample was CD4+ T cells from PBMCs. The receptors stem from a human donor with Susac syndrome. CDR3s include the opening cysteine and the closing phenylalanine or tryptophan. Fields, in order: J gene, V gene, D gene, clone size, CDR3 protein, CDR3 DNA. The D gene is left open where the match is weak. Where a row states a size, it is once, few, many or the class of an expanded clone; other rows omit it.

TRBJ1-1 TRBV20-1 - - CSALLRETEAFF TGCAGTGCTTTACTCCGGGAAACTGAAGCTTTCTTT
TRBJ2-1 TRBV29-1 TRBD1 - CSGSTGSSYNEQFF TGCAGCGGATCGACAGGGAGCTCCTACAATGAGCAGTTCTTC
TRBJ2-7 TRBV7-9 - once CASTWGNYEQYF TGTGCCAGCACCTGGGGGAATTACGAGCAGTACTTC
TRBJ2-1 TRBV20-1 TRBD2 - CSAKRQGTTVYEQFF TGCAGTGCGAAGCGACAAGGGACTACCGTCTATGAGCAGTTCTTC
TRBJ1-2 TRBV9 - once CASSVADSSSYGYTF TGTGCCAGCAGCGTAGCGGACAGCTCATCCTATGGCTACACCTTC
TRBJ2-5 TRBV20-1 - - CSAFQPSKETQYF TGCAGTGCTTTTCAACCCTCCAAGGAGACCCAGTACTTC
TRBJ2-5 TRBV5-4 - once CASSLEPLVSETQYF TGTGCCAGCAGCTTGGAGCCACTAGTTTCGGAGACCCAGTACTTC
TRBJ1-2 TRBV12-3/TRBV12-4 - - CASSLAGQGRFYGYTF TGTGCCAGCAGTTTGGCTGGGCAGGGTAGATTCTATGGCTACACCTTC
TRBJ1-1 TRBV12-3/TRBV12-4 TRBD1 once CASHRGQDTEAFF TGTGCCAGCCACAGGGGGCAGGACACTGAAGCTTTCTTT
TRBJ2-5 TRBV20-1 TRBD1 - CSAGTEEETQYF TGCAGTGCCGGGACAGAGGAGGAGACCCAGTACTTC
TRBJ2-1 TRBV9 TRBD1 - CASSPRYGTEYNEQFF TGTGCCAGCAGCCCGCGGTACGGGACAGAGTACAATGAGCAGTTCTTC
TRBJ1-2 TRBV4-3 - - CASSQVGGVLGYTF TGCGCCAGCAGCCAGGTTGGGGGAGTGCTTGGCTACACCTTC
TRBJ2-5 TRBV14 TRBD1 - CASSQLDRGQETQYF TGTGCCAGCAGCCAACTGGACAGGGGACAAGAGACCCAGTACTTC
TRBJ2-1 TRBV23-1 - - CASTRSGNEQFF TGCGCCAGCACCCGAAGTGGCAATGAGCAGTTCTTC
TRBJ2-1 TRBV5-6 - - CASRAVGGAYNEQFF TGTGCCAGCAGGGCTGTGGGGGGCGCCTACAATGAGCAGTTCTTC
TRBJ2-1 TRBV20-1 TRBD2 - CSARDLNGGILYNEQFF TGCAGTGCTAGAGATCTGAACGGGGGGATCCTCTACAATGAGCAGTTCTTC
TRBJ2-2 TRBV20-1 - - CSATGQSWEGGELFF TGCAGTGCAACTGGACAGTCCTGGGAGGGCGGGGAGCTGTTTTTT
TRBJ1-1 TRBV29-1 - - CSVDNPVMNTEAFF TGCAGCGTTGATAATCCAGTTATGAACACTGAAGCTTTCTTT
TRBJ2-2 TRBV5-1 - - CASTLAEQANTGELFF TGCGCCAGCACCCTGGCGGAACAGGCGAACACCGGGGAGCTGTTTTTT
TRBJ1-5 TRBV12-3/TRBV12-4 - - CASSLTGSDQPQHF TGTGCCAGCAGTTTGACGGGTTCTGATCAGCCCCAGCATTTT
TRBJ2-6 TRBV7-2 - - CASSLDRRTGANVLTF TGTGCCAGCAGCTTAGATCGGAGAACTGGGGCCAACGTCCTGACTTTC
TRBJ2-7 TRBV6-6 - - CASSQDREGVWQYF TGTGCCAGCAGCCAAGACAGGGAGGGGGTGTGGCAGTACTTC
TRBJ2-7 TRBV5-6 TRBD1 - CASSWGQGAYEQYF TGTGCCAGCAGCTGGGGACAGGGAGCCTACGAGCAGTACTTC
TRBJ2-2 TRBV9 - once CASSVVLGTGELFF TGTGCCAGCAGCGTAGTTCTCGGGACCGGGGAGCTGTTTTTT
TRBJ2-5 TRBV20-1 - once CSIQQRGETQYF TGCAGTATTCAACAGCGAGGAGAGACCCAGTACTTC
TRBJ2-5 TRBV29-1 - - CSVGEGGGETQYF TGCAGCGTTGGCGAGGGGGGCGGGGAGACCCAGTACTTC
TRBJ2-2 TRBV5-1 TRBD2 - CASSLGLAGDGTGELFF TGCGCCAGCAGCTTGGGACTAGCGGGGGACGGCACCGGGGAGCTGTTTTTT
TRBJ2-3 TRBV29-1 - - CSVGLPRVTDTQYF TGCAGCGTTGGGCTACCTCGAGTCACAGATACGCAGTATTTT
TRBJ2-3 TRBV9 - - CASSVEGWRDTQYF TGTGCCAGCAGCGTAGAGGGTTGGAGAGATACGCAGTATTTT
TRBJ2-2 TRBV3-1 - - CASSHFGGPGTGELFF TGTGCCAGCAGCCACTTTGGGGGGCCCGGCACCGGGGAGCTGTTTTTT
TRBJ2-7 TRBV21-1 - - CASSKVGHSYEQYF TGTGCCAGCAGCAAAGTGGGGCACTCCTACGAGCAGTACTTC
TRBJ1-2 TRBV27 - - CASHEPDYGYTF TGTGCCAGCCACGAACCCGACTATGGCTACACCTTC
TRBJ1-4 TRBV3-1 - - CASSRKWGEKLFF TGTGCCAGCAGCCGGAAGTGGGGTGAAAAACTGTTTTTT
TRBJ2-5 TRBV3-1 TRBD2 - CAIKSGVQETQYF TGTGCCATCAAGAGCGGGGTACAAGAGACCCAGTACTTC
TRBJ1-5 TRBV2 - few CASSRDGNQPQHF TGTGCCAGCAGTCGGGACGGAAATCAGCCCCAGCATTTT
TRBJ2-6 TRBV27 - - CASSLLAGSSGANVLTF TGTGCCAGCAGTTTACTTGCAGGCAGCTCTGGGGCCAACGTCCTGACTTTC
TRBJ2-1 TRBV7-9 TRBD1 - CASSGQGGSYNEQFF TGTGCCAGCAGCGGACAGGGCGGGTCCTACAATGAGCAGTTCTTC
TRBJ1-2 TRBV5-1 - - CASSLGLSGYGYTF TGCGCCAGCAGCTTGGGCCTTTCGGGGTATGGCTACACCTTC
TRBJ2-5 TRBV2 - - CASIGGMETQYF TGTGCCAGCATTGGGGGTATGGAGACCCAGTACTTC
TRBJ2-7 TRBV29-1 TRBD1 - CKAPGQVPYEQYF TGCAAGGCCCCGGGACAGGTTCCCTACGAGCAGTACTTC
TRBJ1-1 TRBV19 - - CASSKQGGPRTEAFF TGTGCCAGTAGTAAACAGGGTGGGCCGAGGACTGAAGCTTTCTTT
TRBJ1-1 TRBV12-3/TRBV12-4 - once CASSFSGAEAFF TGTGCCAGCAGTTTTAGTGGAGCTGAAGCTTTCTTT
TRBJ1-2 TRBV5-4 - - CASRSGQSWGVGYTF TGTGCCAGCAGATCTGGACAGTCCTGGGGCGTTGGCTACACCTTC
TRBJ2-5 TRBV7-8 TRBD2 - CASSVGTTRETQYF TGTGCCAGCAGCGTCGGGACTACCAGAGAGACCCAGTACTTC
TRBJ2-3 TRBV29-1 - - CSVLPGPPGDTQYF TGCAGCGTACTCCCGGGACCTCCTGGAGATACGCAGTATTTT